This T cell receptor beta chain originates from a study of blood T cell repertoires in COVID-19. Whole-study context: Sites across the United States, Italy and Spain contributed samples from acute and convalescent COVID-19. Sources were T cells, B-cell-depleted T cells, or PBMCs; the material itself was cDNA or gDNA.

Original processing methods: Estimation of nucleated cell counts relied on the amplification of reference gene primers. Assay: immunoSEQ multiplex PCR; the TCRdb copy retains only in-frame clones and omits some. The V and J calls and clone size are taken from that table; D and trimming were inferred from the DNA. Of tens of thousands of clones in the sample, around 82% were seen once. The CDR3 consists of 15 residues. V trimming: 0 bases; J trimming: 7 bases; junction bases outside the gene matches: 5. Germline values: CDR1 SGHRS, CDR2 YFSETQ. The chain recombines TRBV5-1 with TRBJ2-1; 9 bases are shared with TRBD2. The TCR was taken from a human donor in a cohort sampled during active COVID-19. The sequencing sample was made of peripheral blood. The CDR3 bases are TGCGCCAGCAGCTTGGGTGGACTAGCGTTTAATGAGCAGTTCTTC. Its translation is CASSLGGLAFNEQFF.